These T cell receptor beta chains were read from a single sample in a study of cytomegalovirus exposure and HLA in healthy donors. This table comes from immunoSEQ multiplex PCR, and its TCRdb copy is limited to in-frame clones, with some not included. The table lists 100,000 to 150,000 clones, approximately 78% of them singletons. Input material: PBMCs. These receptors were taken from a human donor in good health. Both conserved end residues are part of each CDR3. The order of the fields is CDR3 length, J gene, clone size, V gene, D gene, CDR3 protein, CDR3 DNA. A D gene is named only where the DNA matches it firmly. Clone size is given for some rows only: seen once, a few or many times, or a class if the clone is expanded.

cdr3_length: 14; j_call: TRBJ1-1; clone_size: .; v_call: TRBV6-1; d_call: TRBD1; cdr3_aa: CASSVGQGYTEAFF; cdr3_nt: TGTGCCAGCAGTGTAGGACAGGGGTACACTGAAGCTTTCTTT
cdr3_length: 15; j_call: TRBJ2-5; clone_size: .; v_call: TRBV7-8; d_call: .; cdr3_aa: CASSLGPDRKETQYF; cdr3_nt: TGTGCCAGCAGCTTAGGGCCAGACAGAAAAGAGACCCAGTACTTC
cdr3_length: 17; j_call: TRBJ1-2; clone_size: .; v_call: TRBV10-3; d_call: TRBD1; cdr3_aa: CAISVRQGAQVGYGYTF; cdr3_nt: TGTGCCATCAGTGTCAGACAGGGGGCCCAAGTCGGCTATGGCTACACCTTC
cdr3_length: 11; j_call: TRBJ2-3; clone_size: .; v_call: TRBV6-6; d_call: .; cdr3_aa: CASSFKDTQYF; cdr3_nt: TGTGCCAGCAGTTTCAAAGATACGCAGTATTTT
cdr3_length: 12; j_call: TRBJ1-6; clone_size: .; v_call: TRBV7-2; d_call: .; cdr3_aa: CASSSLNSPLHF; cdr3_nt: TGTGCCAGCAGCTCCTTAAATTCACCCCTCCACTTT
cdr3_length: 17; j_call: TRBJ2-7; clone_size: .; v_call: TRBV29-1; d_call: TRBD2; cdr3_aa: CSVEDPNSGGISYEQYF; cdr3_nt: TGCAGCGTTGAAGATCCGAATAGCGGGGGAATCTCCTACGAGCAGTACTTC
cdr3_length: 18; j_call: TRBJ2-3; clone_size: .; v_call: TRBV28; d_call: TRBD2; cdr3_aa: CASSLILGGRERTDTQYF; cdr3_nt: TGTGCCAGCAGTTTAATATTGGGTGGGCGGGAGCGCACAGATACGCAGTATTTT
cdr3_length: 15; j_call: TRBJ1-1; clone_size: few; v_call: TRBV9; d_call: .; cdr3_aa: CASSAAGTMNTEAFF; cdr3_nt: TGTGCCAGCAGCGCCGCCGGGACAATGAACACTGAAGCTTTCTTT
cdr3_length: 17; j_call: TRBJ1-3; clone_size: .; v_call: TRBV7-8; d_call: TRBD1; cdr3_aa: CASSVLAGGQQGNTIYF; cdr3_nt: TGTGCCAGCAGCGTTCTCGCGGGGGGACAGCAGGGAAACACCATATATTTT
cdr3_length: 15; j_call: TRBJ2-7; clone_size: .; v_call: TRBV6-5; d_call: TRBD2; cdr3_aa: CASSWTSGDAYEQYF; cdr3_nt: TGTGCCAGCAGTTGGACTAGCGGGGACGCCTACGAGCAGTACTTC
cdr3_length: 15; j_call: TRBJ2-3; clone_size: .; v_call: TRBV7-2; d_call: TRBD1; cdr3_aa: CASSFDRGNTDTQYF; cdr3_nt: TGTGCCAGCAGCTTCGACAGGGGAAACACAGATACGCAGTATTTT
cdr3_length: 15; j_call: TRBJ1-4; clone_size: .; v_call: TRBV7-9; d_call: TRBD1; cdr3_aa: CASSFGDSKNEKLFF; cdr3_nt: TGTGCCAGCAGCTTCGGGGACAGCAAAAATGAAAAACTGTTTTTT
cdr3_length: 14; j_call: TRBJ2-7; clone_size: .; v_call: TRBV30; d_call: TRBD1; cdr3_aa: CAWSVWTGDFEQYF; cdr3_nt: TGTGCCTGGAGTGTTTGGACAGGGGATTTCGAGCAGTACTTC
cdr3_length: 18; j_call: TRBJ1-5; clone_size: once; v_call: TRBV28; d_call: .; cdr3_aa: CASSLFLAGEVSNQPQHF; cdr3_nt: TGTGCCAGCAGTTTATTTTTGGCCGGGGAAGTGAGCAATCAGCCCCAGCATTTT
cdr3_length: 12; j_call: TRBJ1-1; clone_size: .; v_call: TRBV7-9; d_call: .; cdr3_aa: CASSHRGTEAFF; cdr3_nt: TGTGCCAGCAGCCATAGGGGCACTGAAGCTTTCTTT
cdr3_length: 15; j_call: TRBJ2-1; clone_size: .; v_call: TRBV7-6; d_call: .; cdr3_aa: CASSLAGGQYNEQFF; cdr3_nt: TGTGCCAGCAGCTTGGCGGGTGGCCAGTACAATGAGCAGTTCTTC
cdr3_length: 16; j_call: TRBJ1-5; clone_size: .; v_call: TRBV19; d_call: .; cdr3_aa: CASSIEGIGGNQPQHF; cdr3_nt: TGTGCCAGTAGTATAGAGGGGATTGGGGGGAATCAGCCCCAGCATTTT
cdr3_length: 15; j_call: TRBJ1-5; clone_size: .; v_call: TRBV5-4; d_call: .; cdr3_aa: CASSLAGMDNQPQHF; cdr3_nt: TGTGCCAGCAGCTTGGCAGGGATGGACAATCAGCCCCAGCATTTT
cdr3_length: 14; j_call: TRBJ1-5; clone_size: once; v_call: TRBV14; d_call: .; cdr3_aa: CASSQDAPYQPQHF; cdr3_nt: TGTGCCAGCAGCCAAGACGCGCCTTATCAGCCCCAGCATTTT
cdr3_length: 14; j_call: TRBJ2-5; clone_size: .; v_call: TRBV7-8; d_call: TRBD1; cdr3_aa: CASSWDRAQETQYF; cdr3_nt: TGTGCCAGCAGCTGGGACAGGGCTCAAGAGACCCAGTACTTC
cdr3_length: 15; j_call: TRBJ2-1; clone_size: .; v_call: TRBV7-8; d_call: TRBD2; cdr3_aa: CASSLVLAVYNEQFF; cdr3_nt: TGTGCCAGCAGCTTAGTACTAGCGGTCTACAATGAGCAGTTCTTC
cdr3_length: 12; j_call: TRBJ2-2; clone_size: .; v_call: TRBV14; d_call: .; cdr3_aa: CASSQREVELFF; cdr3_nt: TGTGCCAGCAGCCAAAGAGAGGTCGAGCTGTTTTTT
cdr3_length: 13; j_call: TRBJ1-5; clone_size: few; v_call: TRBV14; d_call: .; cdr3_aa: CASSQDLEGAQHF; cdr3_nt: TGTGCCAGCAGCCAAGATCTTGAGGGGGCCCAGCATTTT
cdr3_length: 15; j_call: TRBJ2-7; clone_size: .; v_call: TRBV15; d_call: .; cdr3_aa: CATSRDTLHSYEQYF; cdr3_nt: TGTGCCACCAGCAGAGATACACTACACTCCTACGAGCAGTACTTC
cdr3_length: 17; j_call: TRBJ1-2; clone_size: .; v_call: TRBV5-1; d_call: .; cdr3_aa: CASSLGGAPAPKYGYTF; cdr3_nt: TGCGCCAGCAGCTTGGGAGGCGCGCCCGCACCGAAATATGGCTACACCTTC
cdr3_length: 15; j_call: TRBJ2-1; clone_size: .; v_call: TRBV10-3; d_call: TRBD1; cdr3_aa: CAISESQDRGHEQFF; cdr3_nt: TGTGCCATCAGTGAGTCGCAAGACAGGGGCCATGAGCAGTTCTTC
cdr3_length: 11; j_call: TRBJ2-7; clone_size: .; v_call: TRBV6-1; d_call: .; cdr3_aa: CASSRQGEQYF; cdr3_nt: TGTGCCAGCAGTCGTCAGGGGGAGCAGTACTTC
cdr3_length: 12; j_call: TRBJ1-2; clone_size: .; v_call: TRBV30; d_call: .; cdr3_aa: CAWSVALYGYTF; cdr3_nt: TGTGCCTGGAGTGTAGCCTTATATGGCTACACCTTC
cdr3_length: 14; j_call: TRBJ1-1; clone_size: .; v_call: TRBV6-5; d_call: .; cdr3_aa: CASSYRGPNTEAFF; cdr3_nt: TGTGCCAGCAGTTACAGGGGTCCGAACACTGAAGCTTTCTTT
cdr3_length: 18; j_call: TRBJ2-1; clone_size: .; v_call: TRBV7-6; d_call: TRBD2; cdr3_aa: CASSLKLAGDPSYNEQFF; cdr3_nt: TGTGCCAGCAGCTTAAAACTAGCGGGGGACCCCTCCTACAATGAGCAGTTCTTC
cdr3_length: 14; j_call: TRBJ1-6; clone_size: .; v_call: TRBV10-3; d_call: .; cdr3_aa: CAISGQVDNSPLHF; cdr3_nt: TGTGCCATCAGTGGACAGGTTGATAATTCACCCCTCCACTTT
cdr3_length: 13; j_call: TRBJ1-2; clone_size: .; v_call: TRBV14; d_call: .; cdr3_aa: CASSQDLGGYYTF; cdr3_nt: TGTGCCAGCAGCCAAGATCTAGGAGGGTACTACACCTTC
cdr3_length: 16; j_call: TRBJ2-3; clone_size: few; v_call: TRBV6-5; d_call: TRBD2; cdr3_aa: CASSSDPGGGTDTQYF; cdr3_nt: TGTGCCAGCAGTTCTGATCCGGGGGGGGGCACAGATACGCAGTATTTT
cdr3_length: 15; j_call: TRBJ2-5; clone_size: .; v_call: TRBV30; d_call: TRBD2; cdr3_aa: CAWSGAGGGWETQYF; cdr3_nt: TGTGCCTGGAGTGGAGCGGGAGGGGGGTGGGAGACCCAGTACTTC